This TCR beta chain was profiled in a study of beta chain features in type 1 diabetes (dated by TCRdb to between 2017 and 2018). As for the study more broadly: Mean age, gender distribution, total cell number and subset yield were not different between patients and healthy donors. A total of roughly 98,000,000 sorted cells were examined across all samples, and a strong correlation was observed between cell number per subset and RNA yield. In the study, TCRB repertoires of sorted circulating CD4+ T cell subsets from recently diagnosed type 1 diabetes patients were compared with those of matched healthy donors. Naive and central memory subsets were obtained from all 30 or so donors, but regulatory and stem cell-like memory subsets were isolated from only 8 patients and roughly 8 healthy donors.

The High Capacity cDNA Reverse Transcription Kit was used to reverse transcribe all of the isolated RNA, meaning that expressed TCRB transcripts were what got sequenced. Survey-depth immunoSEQ sequencing was performed on stem cell-like memory T cell samples, with an average of around 930,000 total reads per sample. Sorted cells were lysed in RLT buffer and RNA was extracted with DNase-treated RNeasy Micro or Mini kits, depending on cell number. To prevent cross-contamination, each cell subset was processed individually, whereas patient and healthy donor samples were processed jointly. Using the immunoSEQ multiplex PCR, TCRB sequences were amplified from cDNA into 87-bp fragments spanning the CDR3 region. Sequencing of the amplicons was performed on the Illumina HiSeq platform. The study's own analysis went as follows. PCR bias was computationally corrected using synthetic template baselines, reads within Hamming distance 2 were collapsed, and singletons that could not be merged were discarded. Reads were aligned to IMGT to assign V, D and J genes, CDR3 length, and insertions or deletions at six rearrangement sites. Within each subset, clonotype counts were normalized to the number of sorted cells before true diversity and Gini coefficients were calculated with the tcR R package. The overlap coefficient, calculated on TCRB nucleotide sequences, was used to measure repertoire sharing. TCRdb provides this immuneACCESS table in a form limited to in-frame rearrangements. Some clones are lacking; in checked studies, under half of them reflect an unresolved V gene, and why the rest are absent is not known. The V and J calls and clone size are taken from that table; D and trimming were inferred from the DNA. The sample yields about 47,000 clones; approximately 40% were counted once. The ten largest clonotypes hold 0.1% to 0.15% of the sample.

Germline trimming: 0 bases from V, 13 bases from J; junction bases outside gene matches: 15. Based on the germline V gene (reference sequence), the CDR1 and CDR2 sequences are LNHNV and YYDKDF. The CDR3 has 16 amino acids, counting the end cysteine and phenylalanine. Only the CDR3 part of the read is kept: 48 bases, read in frame from the first base. Study-wide conclusions, independent of this receptor: PCR might favor shorter templates, but patient and control samples were amplified and corrected together, so any skew would affect both groups equally. At VDJ recombination sites, patients with type 1 diabetes made fewer insertions and deleted more nucleotides, a pattern implying thymic rearrangement abnormalities. The naive, central memory and regulatory TCRB repertoires appeared to resemble one another more closely among patients than among healthy donors. Because cDNA was sequenced instead of genomic DNA, highly expressing activated cells could be over-represented, though the groups showed no difference in activation or CD3 levels. In all four CD4+ subsets, TCRB CDR3 length was moderately but significantly shorter in type 1 diabetes patients. Only small numbers of individuals were included in the HLA sub-analyses, which left unresolved whether HLA type had any influence on TCRB rearrangement.

Concerning this clone: There is no known antigen for this receptor. Base qualities are not recorded, but no much larger clone differs from it by a single base.

A single peripheral blood draw of 90 to 150 mL on average was collected from each donor into heparinised tubes. A BD FACSAria II was used to sort naive, central memory, regulatory and stem cell-like memory CD4+ T cells with a panel that included CD45RO, CCR7, CD25, CD127, CD95 and CD27. A purity above 95% was achieved for all sorted populations. PBMCs were isolated right away by Lymphoprep density gradient centrifugation and were stained directly, without culture. To minimize batch effects, samples were stained and sorted in pairs, one healthy donor with one patient per experiment. The source is a man aged 25 to 45 with type 1 diabetes. The chain joins TRBV15 to TRBJ2-1, and 7 bases in between align with TRBD2. Sequencing input: stem cell memory CD4+ T cells from blood. Explained via the paper, the cell subset or site label denotes: stem cell-like memory CD4+ T cells. The CDR3 reads as follows: CATSRDPGGRVSSQFF. The nucleotide sequence is given as TGTGCCACCAGCAGAGATCCAGGAGGGAGGGTCTCTAGTCAGTTCTTC. Beyond the CDR3, the reference TRBV15 and TRBJ2-1 genes provide the residues; the full variable domain reads: DAMVIQNPRYQVTQFGKPVTLSCSQTLNHNVMYWYQQKSSQAPKLLFHYYDKDFNNEADTPDNFQSRRPNTSFCFLDIRSPGLGDTAMYLCATSRDPGGRVSSQFFGPGTRLTVL.